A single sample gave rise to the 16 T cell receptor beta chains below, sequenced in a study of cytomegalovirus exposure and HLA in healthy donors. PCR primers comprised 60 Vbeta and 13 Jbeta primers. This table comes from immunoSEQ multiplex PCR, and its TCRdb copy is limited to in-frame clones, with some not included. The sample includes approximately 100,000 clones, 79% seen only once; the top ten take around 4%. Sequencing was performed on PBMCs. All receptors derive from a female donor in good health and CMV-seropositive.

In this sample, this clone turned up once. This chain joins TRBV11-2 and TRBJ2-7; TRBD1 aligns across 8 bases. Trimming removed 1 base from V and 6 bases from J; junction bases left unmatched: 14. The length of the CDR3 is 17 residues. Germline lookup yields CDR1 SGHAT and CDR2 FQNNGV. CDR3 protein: CASSLGDRGPLFTEQYF. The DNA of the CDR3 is TGTGCCAGCAGCTTAGGCGACAGGGGCCCTTTATTCACCGAGCAGTACTTC.

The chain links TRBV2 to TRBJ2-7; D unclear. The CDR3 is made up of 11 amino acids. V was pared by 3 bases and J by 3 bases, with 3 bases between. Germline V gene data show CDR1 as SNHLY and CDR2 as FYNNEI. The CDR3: CASSDSYEQYF. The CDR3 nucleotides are TGTGCCAGCAGTGACAGCTACGAGCAGTACTTC.

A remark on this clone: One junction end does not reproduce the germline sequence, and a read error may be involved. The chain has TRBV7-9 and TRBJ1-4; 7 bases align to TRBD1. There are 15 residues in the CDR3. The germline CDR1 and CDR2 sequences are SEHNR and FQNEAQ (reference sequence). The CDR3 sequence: CSSSLISSGGEKLFF. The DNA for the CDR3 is TGTTCCAGCAGCTTAATCAGTTCAGGGGGTGAAAAACTGTTTTTT.

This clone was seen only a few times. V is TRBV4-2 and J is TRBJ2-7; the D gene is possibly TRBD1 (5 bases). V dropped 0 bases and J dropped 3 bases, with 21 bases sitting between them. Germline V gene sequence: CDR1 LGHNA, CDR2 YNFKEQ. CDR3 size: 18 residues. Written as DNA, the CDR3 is TGTGCCAGCAGCCAAGATCCCCAGGGCAGGGCCATAGGCTACGAGCAGTACTTC. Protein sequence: CASSQDPQGRAIGYEQYF.

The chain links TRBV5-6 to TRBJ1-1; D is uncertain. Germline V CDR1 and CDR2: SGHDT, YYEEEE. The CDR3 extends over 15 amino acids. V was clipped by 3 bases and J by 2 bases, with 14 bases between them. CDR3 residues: CASSWGAGGNTEAFF. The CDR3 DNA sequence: TGTGCCAGCAGCTGGGGTGCGGGAGGAAACACTGAAGCTTTCTTT.

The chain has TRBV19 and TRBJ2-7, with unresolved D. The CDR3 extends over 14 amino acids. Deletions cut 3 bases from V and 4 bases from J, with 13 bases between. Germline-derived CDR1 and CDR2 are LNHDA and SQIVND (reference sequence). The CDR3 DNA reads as TGTGCCAGTAGTATGATGTCTATCCCGTACGAGCAGTACTTC. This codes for CASSMMSIPYEQYF.

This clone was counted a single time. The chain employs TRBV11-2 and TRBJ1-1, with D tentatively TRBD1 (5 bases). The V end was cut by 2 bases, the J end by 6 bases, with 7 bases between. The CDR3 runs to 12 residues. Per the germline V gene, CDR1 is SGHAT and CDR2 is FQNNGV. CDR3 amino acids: CASSLQGAEAFF. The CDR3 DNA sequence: TGTGCCAGCAGCTTACAGGGTGCTGAAGCTTTCTTT.

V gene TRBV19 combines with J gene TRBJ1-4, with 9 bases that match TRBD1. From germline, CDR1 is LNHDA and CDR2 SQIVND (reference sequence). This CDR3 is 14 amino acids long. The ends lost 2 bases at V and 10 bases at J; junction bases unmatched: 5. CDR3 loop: CASSIKGQGGKLFF. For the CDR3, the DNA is TGTGCCAGTAGTATAAAGGGACAGGGTGGAAAACTGTTTTTT.

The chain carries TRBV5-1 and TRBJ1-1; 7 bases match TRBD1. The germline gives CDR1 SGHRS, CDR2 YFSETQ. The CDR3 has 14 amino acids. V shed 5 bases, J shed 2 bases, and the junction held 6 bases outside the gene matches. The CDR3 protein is CASSPQGTNTEAFF. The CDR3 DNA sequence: TGCGCCAGCAGTCCACAGGGGACTAACACTGAAGCTTTCTTT.

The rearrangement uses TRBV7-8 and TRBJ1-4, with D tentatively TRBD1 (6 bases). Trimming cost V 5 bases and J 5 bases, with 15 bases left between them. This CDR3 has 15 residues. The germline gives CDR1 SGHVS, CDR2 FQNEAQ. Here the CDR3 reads CASSQGTGINEKLFF. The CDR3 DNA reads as TGTGCCAGCAGCCAGGGTACAGGGATAAATGAAAAACTGTTTTTT.

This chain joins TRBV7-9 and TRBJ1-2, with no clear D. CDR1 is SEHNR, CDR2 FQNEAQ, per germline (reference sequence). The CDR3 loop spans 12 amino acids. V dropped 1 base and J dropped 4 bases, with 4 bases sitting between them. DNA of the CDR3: TGTGCCAGCAGCTTAGACATCTATGGCTACACCTTC. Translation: CASSLDIYGYTF. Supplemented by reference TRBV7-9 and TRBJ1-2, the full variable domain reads DTGVSQNPRHKITKRGQNVTFRCDPISEHNRLYWYRQTLGQGPEFLTYFQNEAQLEKSRLLSDRFSAERPKGSFSTLEIQRTEQGDSAMYLCASSLDIYGYTFGSGTRLTVV.

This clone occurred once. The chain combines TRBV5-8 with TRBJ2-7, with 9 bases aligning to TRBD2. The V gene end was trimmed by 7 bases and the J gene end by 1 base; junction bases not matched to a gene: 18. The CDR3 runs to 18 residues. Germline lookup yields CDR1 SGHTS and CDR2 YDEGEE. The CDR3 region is CASQWGRGTSGRSYEQYF. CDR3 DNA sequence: TGTGCCAGCCAATGGGGCAGGGGAACTAGCGGGCGTTCCTACGAGCAGTACTTC. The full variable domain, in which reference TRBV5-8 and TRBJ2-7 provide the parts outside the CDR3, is EAGVTQSPTHLIKTRGQQATLRCSPISGHTSVYWYQQALGLGLQFLLWYDEGEERNRGNFPPRFSGRQFPNYSSELNVNALELEDSALYLCASQWGRGTSGRSYEQYFGPGTRLTVT.

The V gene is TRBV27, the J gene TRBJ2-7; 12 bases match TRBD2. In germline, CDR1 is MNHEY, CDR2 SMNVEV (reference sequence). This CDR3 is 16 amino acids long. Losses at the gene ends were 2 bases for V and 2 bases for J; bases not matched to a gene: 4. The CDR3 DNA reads TGTGCCAGCAGTTTAAGGAGGACTAGCGGGGCCTACGAGCAGTACTTC. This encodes CASSLRRTSGAYEQYF.

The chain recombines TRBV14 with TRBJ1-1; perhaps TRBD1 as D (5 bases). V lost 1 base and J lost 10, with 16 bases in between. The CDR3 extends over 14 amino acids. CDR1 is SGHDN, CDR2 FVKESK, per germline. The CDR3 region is CASSQVYGATPAFF. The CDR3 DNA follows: TGTGCCAGCAGCCAAGTGTATGGGGCCACGCCAGCTTTCTTT.

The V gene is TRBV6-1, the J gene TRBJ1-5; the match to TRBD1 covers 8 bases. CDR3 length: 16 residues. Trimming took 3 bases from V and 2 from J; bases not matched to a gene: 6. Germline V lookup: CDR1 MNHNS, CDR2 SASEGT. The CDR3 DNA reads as TGTGCCAGCAGTGAGGGGCAGGGGGCCCGCAATCAGCCCCAGCATTTT. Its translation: CASSEGQGARNQPQHF.

CDR3: CATSRYLPGTEDYEQYF. The CDR3 coding sequence is TGTGCCACCAGCAGATACTTACCCGGGACAGAAGACTACGAGCAGTACTTC. The gene calls are TRBV15 and TRBJ2-7, with TRBD1 matching 7 bases. The ends lost 2 bases at V and 3 bases at J; junction bases unmatched: 13. The germline V gene has CDR1 LNHNV and CDR2 YYDKDF (reference sequence). This CDR3 spans 17 amino acids.